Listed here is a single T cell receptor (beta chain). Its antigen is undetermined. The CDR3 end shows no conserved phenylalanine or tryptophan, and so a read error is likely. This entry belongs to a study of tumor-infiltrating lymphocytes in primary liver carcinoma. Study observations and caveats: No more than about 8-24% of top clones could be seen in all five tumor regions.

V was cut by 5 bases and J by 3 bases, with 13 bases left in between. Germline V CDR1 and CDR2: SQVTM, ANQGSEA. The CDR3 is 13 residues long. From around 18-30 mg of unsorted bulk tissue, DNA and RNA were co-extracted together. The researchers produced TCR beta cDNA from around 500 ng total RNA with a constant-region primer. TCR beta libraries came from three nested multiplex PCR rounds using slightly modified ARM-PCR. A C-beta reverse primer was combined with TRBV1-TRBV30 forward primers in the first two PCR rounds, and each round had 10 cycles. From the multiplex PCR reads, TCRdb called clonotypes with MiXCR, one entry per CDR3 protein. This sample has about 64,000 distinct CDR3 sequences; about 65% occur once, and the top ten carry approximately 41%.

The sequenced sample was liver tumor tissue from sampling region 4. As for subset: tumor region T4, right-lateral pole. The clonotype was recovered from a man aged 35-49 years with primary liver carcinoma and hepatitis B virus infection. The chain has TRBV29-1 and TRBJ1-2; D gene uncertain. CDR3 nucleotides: TGCAGCGTTTATCTTGCTCGCGACTATGGCTACACCTTA. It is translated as CSVYLARDYGYTL.